The present entry profiles one T cell receptor beta chain with its context. Its specificity is not known. PCR employed 60 Vbeta and 13 Jbeta primers. TCRdb keeps only in-frame clones here, not all; method: immunoSEQ multiplex PCR. This sample carries around 250,000 clones, roughly 91% of them seen once, and the ten largest clones take about 1.8%. The data stem from a study of cytomegalovirus exposure and HLA in healthy donors. The study, taken as a whole, reports: Sequencing probably produced one cluster of sequence variants that were highly shared. Common viral pathogens (according to a later analysis) appeared linked to several of the most significant clusters. Associated with HLA alleles at 0.05 false discovery rate in a later analysis were about 17,000 TCR beta sequences. Analysis was carried out at a later point, and it linked a missense DCLRE1C variant to TCR beta V- and J-gene trimming.

Per the germline V gene, CDR1 is SGHAT and CDR2 is FQDESV (reference sequence). The ends were cut back, 6 bases at V and 0 bases at J, with 17 bases in the middle. CDR3 size: 17 residues. The chain recombines TRBV11-1 with TRBJ2-2; D is possibly TRBD2 (6 bases). The sample was PBMCs. The receptor comes from a girl aged 2 to 9 in good health and CMV-seronegative. The chain's CDR3 is CASSRLWAGSNTGELFF. CDR3 coding DNA: TGTGCCAGCAGTCGCCTCTGGGCGGGGTCGAACACCGGGGAGCTGTTTTTT.